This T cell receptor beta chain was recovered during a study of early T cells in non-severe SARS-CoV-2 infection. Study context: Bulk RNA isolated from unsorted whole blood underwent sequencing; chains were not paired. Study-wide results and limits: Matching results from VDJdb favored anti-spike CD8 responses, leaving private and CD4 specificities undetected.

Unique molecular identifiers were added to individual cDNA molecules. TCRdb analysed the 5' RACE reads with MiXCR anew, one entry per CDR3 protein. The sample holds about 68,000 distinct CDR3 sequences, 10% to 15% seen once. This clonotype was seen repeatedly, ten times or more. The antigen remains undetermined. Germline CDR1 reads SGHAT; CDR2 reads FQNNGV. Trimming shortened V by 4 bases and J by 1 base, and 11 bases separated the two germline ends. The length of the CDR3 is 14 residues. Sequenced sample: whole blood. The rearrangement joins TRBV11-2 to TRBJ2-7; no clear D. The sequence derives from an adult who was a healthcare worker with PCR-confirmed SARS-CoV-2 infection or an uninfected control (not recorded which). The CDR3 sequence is CASSSARVSYEQYF. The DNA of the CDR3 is TGTGCCAGCAGCTCCGCTAGGGTTTCCTACGAGCAGTACTTC.